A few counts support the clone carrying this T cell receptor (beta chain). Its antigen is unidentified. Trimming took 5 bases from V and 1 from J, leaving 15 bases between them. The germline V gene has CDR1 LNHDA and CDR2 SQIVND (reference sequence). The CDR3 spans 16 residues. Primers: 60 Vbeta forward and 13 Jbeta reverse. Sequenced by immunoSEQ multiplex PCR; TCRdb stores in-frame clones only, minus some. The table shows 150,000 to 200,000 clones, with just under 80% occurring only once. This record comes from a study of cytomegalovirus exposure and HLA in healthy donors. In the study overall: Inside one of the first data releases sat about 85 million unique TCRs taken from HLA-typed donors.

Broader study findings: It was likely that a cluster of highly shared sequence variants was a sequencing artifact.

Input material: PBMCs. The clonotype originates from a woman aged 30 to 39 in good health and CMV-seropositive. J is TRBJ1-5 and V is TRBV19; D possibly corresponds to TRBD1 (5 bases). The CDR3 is CASSRQGGQSNQPQHF. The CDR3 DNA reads TGTGCCAGTAGTCGCCAGGGTGGCCAAAGCAATCAGCCCCAGCATTTT.